This TCR beta chain was documented in a study of T cells in women clearing cervical HPV infection. Study observations and caveats: CIN3+ cases had significantly higher TCR richness than controls; evenness did not differ. Combining TCR richness with V gene abundances gave around 0.83 AUC.

Remarks on this clone: Its antigen is currently unknown. The CDR3 end is not reached by the read, which stops 3 residues before it; the germline J gene fills it in.

Dot-blot hybridization genotyped cervical HPV amplified with MY09/MY11 PCR. Method: immunoSEQ multiplex PCR; TCRdb's copy keeps in-frame clones and lacks some. This sample's table reports 30,000 to 35,000 clones. V lost 4 bases to trimming and J lost 3 bases; unmatched junction nucleotides: 2. In germline, CDR1 is SGHTA, CDR2 FQGNSA. The CDR3 length is 14 residues. Sequencing was carried out using blood buffy coat. The chain joins TRBV7-2 to TRBJ2-7; 11 bases align to TRBD2. This clonotype was sampled from a woman aged 18 to 75 with a cervical HPV16 infection that either progressed to CIN3+ or cleared (not recorded which). CDR3 DNA, as far as it was read: TGTGCCAGCAGCTATAGCGGGAGGGTCTACGAG. Its protein is CASSYSGRVYE. The whole CDR3 reads CASSYSGRVYEQYF.